These 7 T cell receptor beta chains share one sample of origin, sequenced in a study of cytomegalovirus exposure and HLA in healthy donors. Primers for the PCR totalled 60 Vbeta and 13 Jbeta. Assay: immunoSEQ multiplex PCR; the TCRdb copy retains only in-frame clones and omits some. This specimen shows around 140,000 clones; the ten leading clones hold around 1.7%. The sequenced material came from PBMCs. All receptors come from a woman aged 50 to 65 in good health and CMV-seronegative.

The V gene is TRBV11-3, the J gene TRBJ2-2; D may be TRBD1 (5 bases). This CDR3 contains 15 residues. V was pared by 7 bases and J by 0 bases, with 12 bases between. CDR1 is SGHNT and CDR2 is YENEEA in the germline V gene. As DNA, the CDR3 is TGTGCCAGCACCCCGGACAACTCGAACACCGGGGAGCTGTTTTTT. Protein sequence: CASTPDNSNTGELFF.

The chain combines TRBV5-1 with TRBJ1-4; D remains ambiguous. Trimming stripped 0 bases from V and 3 bases from J, with 9 bases between. The CDR3 consists of 15 residues. Germline CDR1 reads SGHRS; CDR2 reads YFSETQ. CDR3 bases: TGCGCCAGCAGCTTGGCCGGGATTTCTAATGAAAAACTGTTTTTT. As protein: CASSLAGISNEKLFF.

V and J are TRBV29-1 and TRBJ2-3; TRBD1 is a possible D gene (7 bases). The CDR3 contains 14 residues. V was pared by 4 bases and J by 8 bases, with 19 bases between. Looked up from germline, CDR1 is SQVTM and CDR2 is ANQGSEA. The CDR3 spells CSVAGTAVGSTQYF. CDR3 in DNA: TGCAGCGTTGCTGGGACAGCCGTCGGGAGTACGCAGTATTTT.

This sequence joins TRBV23-1 and TRBJ2-5; 8 positions match TRBD1. TRBV23-1 is reported as an ORF; its role is uncertain. The CDR3 is made up of 15 amino acids. V shed 0 bases, J shed 7 bases, and the junction held 7 bases outside the gene matches. CDR3 region: CASSQSPIDRGTQYF. The CDR3 DNA sequence: TGCGCCAGCAGTCAATCGCCCATCGACAGGGGGACCCAGTACTTC.

This chain links TRBV9 with TRBJ2-1, with a tentative D call TRBD1 (6 bases). CDR3 length: 13 amino acids. Trimming stripped 0 bases from V and 5 bases from J, with 6 bases between. Germline assignment: CDR1 SGDLS and CDR2 YYNGEE. The CDR3 bases are TGTGCCAGCAGCGTAGGGGACAACAATGAGCAGTTCTTC. It encodes CASSVGDNNEQFF.

The chain carries TRBV6-1 and TRBJ2-7; the match to TRBD2 covers 8 bases. Germline trimming cut 0 bases from V and 2 bases from J; bases unmatched to any gene: 12. In germline, CDR1 is MNHNS, CDR2 SASEGT. This CDR3 spans 18 amino acids. The CDR3 loop reads CASSEAESAGEYPYEQYF. CDR3 DNA sequence: TGTGCCAGCAGTGAAGCGGAGTCAGCGGGGGAATACCCCTACGAGCAGTACTTC.

CDR3 DNA: TGTGCCAGCAGTTTGGCTTGGACGGGGGAAGAGACCCAGTACTTC. The encoded protein is CASSLAWTGEETQYF. The chain uses TRBV28 and TRBJ2-5, with D perhaps TRBD2 (6 bases). CDR1 and CDR2 (germline): MDHEN, SYDVKM. The germline V and J ends were trimmed by 3 bases and 3 bases, with 14 bases remaining between them. The CDR3 contains 15 residues.